This section outlines one TCR beta chain sequence together with its context. As yet, its antigen is unknown. The data derive from a study of CD4+ T cells in melanoma. The assay was immunoSEQ multiplex PCR, and TCRdb's table has in-frame clones only and misses some. The table records 9,000 to 13,000 clones, around two thirds of them present only once. Regarding the study as a whole: CD8+ T cell, macrophage and B cell function reportedly correlated with neoantigen-specific CD4+ T cells. Diverse differentiation states were reported for melanoma neoantigen-specific CD4+ T cells.

Germline lookup yields CDR1 SGHTA and CDR2 FQGTGA. This CDR3 comprises 13 residues. V was cut by 5 bases and J by 2 bases, with 10 bases left in between. The rearrangement joins TRBV7-3 to TRBJ2-7; D might be TRBD2 (5 bases). Sequenced material: cells from a culture (not recorded whether cultured in vitro). The sequence was collected from a human donor with melanoma. CDR3: CASSRDQTYEQYF. The CDR3 DNA sequence: TGTGCCAGCAGCCGGGATCAAACCTACGAGCAGTACTTC.